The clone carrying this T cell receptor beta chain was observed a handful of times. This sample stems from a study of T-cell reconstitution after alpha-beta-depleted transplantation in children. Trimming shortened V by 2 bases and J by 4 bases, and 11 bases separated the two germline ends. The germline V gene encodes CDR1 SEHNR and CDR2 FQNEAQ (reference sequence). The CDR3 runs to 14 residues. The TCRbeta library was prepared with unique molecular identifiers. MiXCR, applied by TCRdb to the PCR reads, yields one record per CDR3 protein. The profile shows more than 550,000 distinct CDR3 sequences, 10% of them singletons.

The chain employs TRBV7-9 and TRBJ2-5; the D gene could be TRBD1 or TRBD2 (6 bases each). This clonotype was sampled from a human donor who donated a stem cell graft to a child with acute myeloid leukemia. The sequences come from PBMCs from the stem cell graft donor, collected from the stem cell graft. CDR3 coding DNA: TGTGCCAGCAGCTTATACGGGGGCGGAGAGACCCAGTACTTC. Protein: CASSLYGGGETQYF.